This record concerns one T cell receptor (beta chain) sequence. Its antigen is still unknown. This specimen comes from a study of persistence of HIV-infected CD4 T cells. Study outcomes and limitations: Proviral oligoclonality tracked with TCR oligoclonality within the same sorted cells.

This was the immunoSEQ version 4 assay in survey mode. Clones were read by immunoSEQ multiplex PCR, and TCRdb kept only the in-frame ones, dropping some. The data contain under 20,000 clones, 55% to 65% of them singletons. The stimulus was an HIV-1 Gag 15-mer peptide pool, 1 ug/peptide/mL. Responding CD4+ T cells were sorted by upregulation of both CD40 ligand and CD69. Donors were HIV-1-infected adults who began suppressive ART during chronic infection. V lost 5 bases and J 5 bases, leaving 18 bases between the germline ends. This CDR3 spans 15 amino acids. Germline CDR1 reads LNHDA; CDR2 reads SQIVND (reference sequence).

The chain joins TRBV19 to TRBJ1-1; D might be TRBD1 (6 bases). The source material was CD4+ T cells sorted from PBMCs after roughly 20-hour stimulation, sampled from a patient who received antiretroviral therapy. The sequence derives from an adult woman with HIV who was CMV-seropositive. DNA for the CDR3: TGTGCCAGTAGTGGCCAGGGACATACGAGGACTGAAGCTTTCTTT. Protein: CASSGQGHTRTEAFF.